What follows are 26 T cell receptor beta chains derived from one specimen sequenced in a study of a mutant IDH1 vaccine in newly diagnosed glioma. As to time point: week 5, during vaccination. Each vaccine dose was 300 ug of mutant IDH1 20-mer peptide, with topical imiquimod. No antigen has been identified for these receptors. The table came from immunoSEQ multiplex PCR; TCRdb's copy has only in-frame clones and leaves some out. The sample yields 45,000 to 60,000 clones, just under 80% seen once. The source was PBMCs, collected from a glioma patient whose treatment included an IDH1 peptide vaccine. These receptors came from a man in his forties or fifties with glioma.

V is TRBV7-2 and J is TRBJ1-2; D gene unclear. The CDR3 sequence is 13 residues long. Germline V gene data show CDR1 as SGHTA and CDR2 as FQGNSA. The V gene lost 1 base and the J gene lost 6 bases, with 9 bases spanning the gap. CDR3 region: CASSLVRRNGYTF. The CDR3 DNA reads as TGTGCCAGCAGCTTAGTACGTCGTAATGGCTACACCTTC. Filled out from reference TRBV7-2 and TRBJ1-2, the complete variable domain reads GAGVSQSPSNKVTEKGKDVELRCDPISGHTALYWYRQSLGQGLEFLIYFQGNSAPDKSGLPSDRFSAERTGGSVSTLTIQRTQQEDSAVYLCASSLVRRNGYTFGSGTRLTVV.

V is TRBV7-2 and J is TRBJ1-1; D is ambiguous. The CDR3 has 14 residues. The germline CDR1 and CDR2 sequences are SGHTA and FQGNSA. The V gene lost 5 bases and the J gene lost 4 bases, with 14 bases spanning the gap. CDR3 amino acids: CASSPGSRGTEAFF. CDR3 sequence (DNA): TGTGCCAGCAGCCCGGGTTCCCGGGGCACTGAAGCTTTCTTT.

CDR3 loop: CASSPATGGNTIYF. DNA of the CDR3: TGTGCCAGCAGTCCCGCCACGGGCGGAAACACCATATATTTT. The chain recombines TRBV28 with TRBJ1-3; D remains ambiguous. Germline loops: CDR1 MDHEN, CDR2 SYDVKM. Trimming stripped 5 bases from V and 4 bases from J, with 12 bases between. The CDR3 extends over 14 amino acids.

This clone has a single count. V and J are TRBV9 and TRBJ2-1; TRBD2 might be the D (7 bases). The CDR3 is 14 amino acids. V dropped 0 bases and J dropped 10 bases, with 14 bases sitting between them. Germline V gene data show CDR1 as SGDLS and CDR2 as YYNGEE. The CDR3 DNA sequence: TGTGCCAGCAGCGTAGGGGGGGGGCAGAGGGAGCAGTTCTTC. It specifies CASSVGGGQREQFF.

The J gene is TRBJ1-1, the V gene TRBV5-6; 7 nucleotides match TRBD1. V trimming: 0 bases; J trimming: 1 base; junction bases outside the gene matches: 0. Germline CDR1 and CDR2: SGHDT and YYEEEE. The length of the CDR3 is 14 residues. The CDR3 bases are TGTGCCAGCAGCTTGGACAGGGGGAACACTGAAGCTTTCTTT. Translation: CASSLDRGNTEAFF.

This sequence joins TRBV7-6 and TRBJ2-5; 7 bases fit TRBD2. Germline CDR1 SGHVS, CDR2 FNYEAQ. The junction had 11 bases not matched to a gene; V was cut back by 5 bases and J by 5 bases. This CDR3 is 15 amino acids long. CDR3 residues: CASSPIWQGGETQYF. CDR3 in DNA: TGTGCCAGCAGCCCTATTTGGCAGGGAGGGGAGACCCAGTACTTC.

V is TRBV7-9 and J is TRBJ2-2, with D maybe TRBD2 (5 bases). Trimming took off 2 bases at V and 4 bases at J, with 8 bases between the two ends. This CDR3 region has 14 residues. Germline CDR1 SEHNR, CDR2 FQNEAQ (reference sequence). CDR3 loop: CASSLRGTTGELFF. The CDR3 DNA sequence: TGTGCCAGCAGCTTACGGGGTACCACCGGGGAGCTGTTTTTT. Based on the CDR3 plus reference TRBV7-9 and TRBJ2-2, the full variable domain is DTGVSQNPRHKITKRGQNVTFRCDPISEHNRLYWYRQTLGQGPEFLTYFQNEAQLEKSRLLSDRFSAERPKGSFSTLEIQRTEQGDSAMYLCASSLRGTTGELFFGEGSRLTVL.

The chain couples TRBV2 to TRBJ1-6; tentative D call: TRBD1 (6 bases). The CDR3 runs 14 residues. V lost 6 bases and J 4 bases, leaving 10 bases between the germline ends. Germline CDR1 SNHLY, CDR2 FYNNEI. The CDR3 bases are TGTGCCAGCAGCCAAGACAGGTATAATTCACCCCTCCACTTT. It translates to CASSQDRYNSPLHF.

This sequence joins TRBV5-1 and TRBJ1-2; perhaps TRBD1 as D (5 bases). V lost 1 base to trimming and J lost 5 bases, with 24 bases between them. Looked up from germline, CDR1 is SGHRS and CDR2 is YFSETQ. The CDR3 has 18 amino acids. CDR3 amino acids: CASSLSPRQGRDVYGYTF. Here the CDR3 DNA reads TGCGCCAGCAGCTTGTCGCCGCGGCAGGGAAGGGACGTGTATGGCTACACCTTC.

This clone showed up just a few times. This chain joins TRBV9 and TRBJ1-3, with 7 bases lining up with TRBD1. Germline assignment: CDR1 SGDLS and CDR2 YYNGEE. This CDR3 has 17 residues. Trimming at V came to 4 bases and at J to 0 bases, leaving 10 bases not matched to a gene. The CDR3: CASSPRQGHYSGNTIYF. The CDR3, as DNA: TGTGCCAGCAGCCCCCGACAGGGACACTACTCTGGAAACACCATATATTTT.

V and J are TRBV19 and TRBJ1-5; perhaps TRBD1 as D (5 bases). CDR1 and CDR2 (germline): LNHDA, SQIVND (reference sequence). Trimming stripped 2 bases from V and 2 bases from J, with 7 bases between. CDR3 size: 14 residues. CDR3 protein: CASSIQGGNQPQHF. CDR3 nucleotides: TGTGCCAGTAGTATACAGGGAGGCAATCAGCCCCAGCATTTT.

V is TRBV30 and J is TRBJ2-5, with 10 bases fitting TRBD1. This CDR3 is built from 14 residues. Germline CDR1 and CDR2: GTSNPN and SVGIG (reference sequence). The ends lost 5 bases at V and 4 bases at J; junction bases unmatched: 7. In DNA, the CDR3 is TGTGCCTGGGGGTACGGGACAGGGGTAGAGACCCAGTACTTC. This encodes CAWGYGTGVETQYF.

The gene calls are TRBV7-8 and TRBJ2-7; D is undetermined. The CDR3 sequence is 15 residues long. V lost 3 bases and J 0 bases, leaving 12 bases between the germline ends. Germline values: CDR1 SGHVS, CDR2 FQNEAQ. CDR3 amino acids: CASSFKRESSYEQYF. CDR3 sequence (DNA): TGTGCCAGCAGCTTTAAAAGGGAAAGCTCCTACGAGCAGTACTTC.

This clone was found once. The chain recombines TRBV30 with TRBJ2-2; D might be TRBD1 (8 bases). The germline V gene has CDR1 GTSNPN and CDR2 SVGIG (reference sequence). This CDR3 is 15 amino acids long. V lost 4 bases and J lost 4, with 16 bases in between. The CDR3 protein is CAWIQGGSVTGELFF. The CDR3, as DNA: TGTGCCTGGATACAGGGGGGGTCGGTCACCGGGGAGCTGTTTTTT.

The V and J genes are TRBV30 and TRBJ1-2, with 7 bases matching TRBD1. V lost 6 bases, J lost 7 bases, and 11 bases stayed unmatched. Germline loops: CDR1 GTSNPN, CDR2 SVGIG (reference sequence). The CDR3 contains 13 residues. The CDR3 DNA reads TGTGCCTGTCCTTACAGGGGATCGGGTGGCTACACCTTC. Its translation is CACPYRGSGGYTF.

The genes are TRBV27 and TRBJ2-5; perhaps TRBD2 as D (5 bases). The CDR3 runs to 15 residues. Germline values: CDR1 MNHEY, CDR2 SMNVEV (reference sequence). With 6 bases removed from V and 7 bases from J, the gap between germline ends came to 21 bases. The CDR3 DNA is TGTGCCAGCAGAGACCTGGGCGGCTCGGCGGGGACCCAGTACTTC. Translated: CASRDLGGSAGTQYF.

The chain employs TRBV30 and TRBJ2-1; D assignment may be TRBD1 or TRBD2 (5 bases each). In germline, CDR1 is GTSNPN, CDR2 SVGIG (reference sequence). The CDR3 spans 12 residues. The V end lost 4 bases, the J end lost 9 bases, and 13 bases lay between the germline ends. The CDR3 nucleotides read TGTGCCTGGAACCCGAAGGGGAGTGAGCAGTTCTTC. Translation: CAWNPKGSEQFF. Looking up the rest from reference TRBV30 and TRBJ2-1 gives the full variable domain: SQTIHQWPATLVQPVGSPLSLECTVEGTSNPNLYWYRQAAGRGLQLLFYSVGIGQISSEVPQNLSASRPQDRQFILSSKKLLLSDSGFYLCAWNPKGSEQFFGPGTRLTVL.

This clone has a single count. The chain joins TRBV7-2 to TRBJ2-1; 7 bases map to TRBD2. Germline CDR1 is SGHTA and CDR2 is FQGNSA. Trimming took 2 bases from V and 9 from J; bases not matched to a gene: 7. CDR3 length equals 14 residues. CDR3 sequence: CASSLRLAQAEQFF. The DNA of the CDR3 is TGTGCCAGCAGCTTACGACTAGCCCAGGCTGAGCAGTTCTTC.

This clone was found a few times. This sequence joins TRBV5-1 and TRBJ1-1; no definite D call. V lost 0 bases to trimming and J lost 1 base, with 10 bases between them. The CDR3 covers 15 residues. From germline, CDR1 is SGHRS and CDR2 YFSETQ. In DNA, the CDR3 is TGCGCCAGCAGCTTGGTAGTGGGAGGGAACACTGAAGCTTTCTTT. Encoded protein: CASSLVVGGNTEAFF.

CDR3 loop: CASSLALSGAGQPQHF. The CDR3 bases are TGTGCCAGCAGCTTAGCGCTGTCGGGGGCAGGCCAGCCCCAGCATTTT. The chain joins TRBV7-2 to TRBJ1-5, with a possible D match to TRBD1 (6 bases). Trimming shortened V by 0 bases and J by 7 bases, and 16 bases separated the two germline ends. The CDR3 is 16 amino acids. Germline V gene data show CDR1 as SGHTA and CDR2 as FQGNSA.

Here the CDR3 DNA reads TGTGCCAGCAGCGTTGGCGGGGTGACCTACGAGCAGTACTTC. Translated, it gives CASSVGGVTYEQYF. This chain connects TRBV9 to TRBJ2-7, with D perhaps matching TRBD2 (6 bases). The CDR3 runs 14 residues. V dropped 2 bases and J dropped 2 bases, with 11 bases sitting between them. Germline V gene lookup returns CDR1 SGDLS and CDR2 YYNGEE.

This chain joins TRBV5-4 and TRBJ2-2, with D perhaps TRBD2 (6 bases). Trimming cost V 1 base and J 7 bases, with 11 bases left between them. CDR1 and CDR2 from the germline V gene are SGHNT and YYREEE (reference sequence). The CDR3 loop spans 14 amino acids. This CDR3 reads CASSLNRGGGELFF. CDR3 bases: TGTGCCAGCAGCTTGAACCGGGGAGGCGGGGAGCTGTTTTTT.

V usage is TRBV19 and J usage is TRBJ1-5, with D possibly being TRBD1 (5 bases). Germline-derived CDR1 and CDR2 are LNHDA and SQIVND (reference sequence). The CDR3 runs to 16 residues. Deletions cut 7 bases from V and 3 bases from J, with 19 bases between. The CDR3 spells CASNRREQGYNQPQHF. As DNA, the CDR3 is TGTGCCAGTAACAGGAGGGAGCAGGGTTACAATCAGCCCCAGCATTTT.

The chain employs TRBV29-1 and TRBJ2-1; TRBD1 matches 9 bases. This CDR3 region has 12 residues. V dropped 5 bases and J dropped 6; count of bases not matched to a gene: 2. CDR1 is SQVTM and CDR2 is ANQGSEA in the germline V gene. The CDR3 DNA follows: TGCAGCGTTTGGGGACAGGGCAATGAGCAGTTCTTC. As protein: CSVWGQGNEQFF.

With respect to this clone: This CDR3 is missing its conserved last phenylalanine or tryptophan, likely due to a read error. The limits of the CDR3 on the DNA are not certain, so only TCRdb's listed CDR3 is given. The chain has TRBV6-1 and TRBJ2-4; the DNA was not used to check the table's D call, TRBD2. Germline CDR1 is MNHNS and CDR2 is SASEGT. The CDR3 has 11 residues if both end residues are counted. This CDR3 is CASSDRLALLL.

This clone was seen a few times. The V call is TRBV2, the J call TRBJ1-2; the D is unclear. Germline CDR1 is SNHLY and CDR2 is FYNNEI. CDR3 length: 14 amino acids. Deletions cut 5 bases from V and 6 bases from J, with 16 bases between. The CDR3 bases are TGTGCCAGCAGTTCCCAATGGGGTGAAGATGGCTACACCTTC. Protein sequence: CASSSQWGEDGYTF.